Listed here is a single TCR beta chain. CDR1 is SNHLY and CDR2 is FYNNEI in the germline V gene. The V gene end was trimmed by 5 bases and the J gene end by 6 bases; junction bases not matched to a gene: 6. This CDR3 comprises 14 residues. In the original workflow: Estimation of nucleated cell counts was performed using reference gene primer amplification. Profiling relied on immunoSEQ multiplex PCR, and the TCRdb table lists in-frame clones only, not all of them. V, J and clone size are those of that table, while D and trimming were read from the DNA. The sample holds some 300,000 clones, about nine tenths seen once. This sample was included in a study of blood T cell repertoires in COVID-19. Study summary: Collection of acute and convalescent COVID-19 samples took place in the United States, Italy and Spain. Sources were T cells, B-cell-depleted T cells, or PBMCs; the material itself was cDNA or gDNA.

The V and J genes are TRBV2 and TRBJ1-4; TRBD1 matches 7 bases. The sample comprised peripheral blood. This clonotype originated in a woman in her twenties or thirties who had recovered from COVID-19. The CDR3 bases are TGTGCCAGCAGTCCCGACAGGGTCGATGAAAAACTGTTTTTT. This codes for CASSPDRVDEKLFF.